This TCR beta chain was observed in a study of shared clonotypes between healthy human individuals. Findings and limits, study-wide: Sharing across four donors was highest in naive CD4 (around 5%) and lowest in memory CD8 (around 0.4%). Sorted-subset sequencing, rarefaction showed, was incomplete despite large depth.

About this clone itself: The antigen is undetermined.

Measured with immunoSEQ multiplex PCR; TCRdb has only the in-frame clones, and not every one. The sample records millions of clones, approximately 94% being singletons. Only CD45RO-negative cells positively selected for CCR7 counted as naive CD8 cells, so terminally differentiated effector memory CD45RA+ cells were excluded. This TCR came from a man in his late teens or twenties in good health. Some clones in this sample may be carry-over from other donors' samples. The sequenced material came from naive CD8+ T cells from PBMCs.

CDR3 amino acids: CASSPGIEQFF. The CDR3 coding sequence is TGTGCCAGCAGCCCTGGGATTGAGCAGTTCTTC. The chain recombines TRBV28 with TRBJ2-1, with unresolved D. Germline values: CDR1 MDHEN, CDR2 SYDVKM. V gave up 6 bases and J gave up 9 bases, with 9 bases separating them. This CDR3 has 11 residues. Based on the CDR3 plus reference TRBV28 and TRBJ2-1, the full variable domain is DVKVTQSSRYLVKRTGEKVFLECVQDMDHENMFWYRQDPGLGLRLIYFSYDVKMKEKGDIPEGYSVSREKKERFSLILESASTNQTSMYLCASSPGIEQFFGPGTRLTVL.